The following is a TCR beta chain sequence with its context. The method was immunoSEQ multiplex PCR; TCRdb's version includes in-frame clones alone and lacks a portion of them. The data contain more than 300,000 clones, more than 90% of them seen just once; the ten biggest clones take up 18%. Germline V gene lookup returns CDR1 LGHDT and CDR2 YNNKEL (reference sequence). Losses at the gene ends were 8 bases for V and 1 base for J; bases not matched to a gene: 3. CDR3 length equals 13 residues. The sample is drawn from a study of blood T cell repertoires in COVID-19. Recovery among Cohort 3 donors was established by two negative PCRs, clearance, or symptom resolution.

The chain combines TRBV3-1 (or the pseudogene TRBV3-2) with TRBJ1-1; 8 positions agree with TRBD1. Sequencing input: PBMCs or T cells enriched from blood (not recorded which). This receptor was obtained from a woman aged 25 to 39 who had recovered from COVID-19. CDR3 sequence: CASRDRQNTEAFF. The DNA for the CDR3 is TGTGCCAGCCGGGACAGGCAGAACACTGAAGCTTTCTTT.